This T cell receptor (beta chain) was found in a study of T cells after yellow fever vaccination. This clonotype was recorded a few times. The germline V gene has CDR1 SEHNR and CDR2 FQNEAQ (reference sequence). V was pared by 1 base and J by 7 bases, with 4 bases of the junction left unmatched. The CDR3 runs to 14 residues. TCRdb reprocessed the 5' RACE reads via MiXCR and lists one record per CDR3 protein. The sample records 350,000 or so distinct CDR3 sequences, roughly 8.4% being singletons. This specimen was PBMCs, taken about 49 days after the first yellow fever vaccination. The receptor was isolated from a man younger than 30 who received the YFV17D yellow fever vaccine. The chain couples TRBV7-9 to TRBJ1-2; TRBD1 aligns across 9 bases. This CDR3 reads CASSLVRTGAGYTF. DNA for the CDR3: TGTGCCAGCAGCTTAGTGAGGACAGGGGCTGGCTACACCTTC.